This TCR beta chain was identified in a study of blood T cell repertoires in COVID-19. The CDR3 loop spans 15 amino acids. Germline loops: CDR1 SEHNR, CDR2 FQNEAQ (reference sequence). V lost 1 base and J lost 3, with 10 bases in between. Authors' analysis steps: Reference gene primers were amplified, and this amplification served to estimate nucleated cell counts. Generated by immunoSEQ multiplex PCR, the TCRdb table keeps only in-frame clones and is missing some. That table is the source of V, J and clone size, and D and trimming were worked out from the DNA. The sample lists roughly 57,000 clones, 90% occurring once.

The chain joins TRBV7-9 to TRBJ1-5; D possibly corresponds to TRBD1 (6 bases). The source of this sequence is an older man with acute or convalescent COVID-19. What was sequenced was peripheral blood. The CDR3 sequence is CASSLGQASNQPQHF. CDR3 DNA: TGTGCCAGCAGCTTAGGACAGGCCTCCAATCAGCCCCAGCATTTT.